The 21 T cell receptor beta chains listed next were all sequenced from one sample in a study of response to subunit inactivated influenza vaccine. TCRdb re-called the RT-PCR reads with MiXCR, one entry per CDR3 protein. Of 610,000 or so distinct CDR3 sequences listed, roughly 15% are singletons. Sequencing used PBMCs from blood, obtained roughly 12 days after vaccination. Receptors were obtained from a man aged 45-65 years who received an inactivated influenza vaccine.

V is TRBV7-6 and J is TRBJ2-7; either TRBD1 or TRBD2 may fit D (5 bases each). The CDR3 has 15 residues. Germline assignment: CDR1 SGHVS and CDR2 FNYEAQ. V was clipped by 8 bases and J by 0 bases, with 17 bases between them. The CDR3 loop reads CASSPFGAPSYEQYF. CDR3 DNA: TGTGCCAGCTCCCCGTTCGGGGCACCCTCCTACGAGCAGTACTTC.

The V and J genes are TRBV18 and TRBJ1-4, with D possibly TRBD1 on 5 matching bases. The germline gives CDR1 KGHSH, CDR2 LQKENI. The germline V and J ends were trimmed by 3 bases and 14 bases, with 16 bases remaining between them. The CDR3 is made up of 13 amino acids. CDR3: CASSPKTAVGLFF. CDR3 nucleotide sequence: TGTGCCAGCTCACCGAAGACAGCCGTGGGGCTGTTTTTT. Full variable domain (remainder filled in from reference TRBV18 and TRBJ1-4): NAGVMQNPRHLVRRRGQEARLRCSPMKGHSHVYWYRQLPEEGLKFMVYLQKENIIDESGMPKERFSAEFPKEGPSILRIQQVVRGDSAAYFCASSPKTAVGLFFGSGTQLSVL.

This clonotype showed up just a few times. The CDR3: CASSSGIGHNEKLFF. DNA for the CDR3: TGTGCCAGCAGCTCAGGAATTGGACACAATGAAAAACTGTTTTTT. The chain recombines TRBV7-9 with TRBJ1-4, with D maybe TRBD1 (5 bases). The V gene lost 4 bases and the J gene lost 5 bases, with 14 bases spanning the gap. This CDR3 contains 15 residues. Germline V gene lookup returns CDR1 SEHNR and CDR2 FQNEAQ (reference sequence).

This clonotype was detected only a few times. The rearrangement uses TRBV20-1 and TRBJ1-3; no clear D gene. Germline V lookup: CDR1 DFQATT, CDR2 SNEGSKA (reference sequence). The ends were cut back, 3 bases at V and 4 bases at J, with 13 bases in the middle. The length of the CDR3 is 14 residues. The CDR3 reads CSASPWDTGNTIYF. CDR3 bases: TGCAGTGCTAGTCCGTGGGATACCGGAAACACCATATATTTT.

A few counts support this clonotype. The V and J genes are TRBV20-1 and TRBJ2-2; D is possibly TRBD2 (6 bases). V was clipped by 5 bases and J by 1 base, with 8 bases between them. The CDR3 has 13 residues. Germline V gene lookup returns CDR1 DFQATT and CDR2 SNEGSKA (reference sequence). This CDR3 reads CSAWDLNTGELFF. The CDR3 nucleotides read TGCAGTGCTTGGGACTTGAACACCGGGGAGCTGTTTTTT.

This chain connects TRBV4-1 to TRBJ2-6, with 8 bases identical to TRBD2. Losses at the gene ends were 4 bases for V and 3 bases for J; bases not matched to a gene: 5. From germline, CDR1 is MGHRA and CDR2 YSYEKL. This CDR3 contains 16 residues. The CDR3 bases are TGCGCCAGCAGCCCCGGGGGGGGCGGTGGGGCCAACGTCCTGACTTTC. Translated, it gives CASSPGGGGGANVLTF.

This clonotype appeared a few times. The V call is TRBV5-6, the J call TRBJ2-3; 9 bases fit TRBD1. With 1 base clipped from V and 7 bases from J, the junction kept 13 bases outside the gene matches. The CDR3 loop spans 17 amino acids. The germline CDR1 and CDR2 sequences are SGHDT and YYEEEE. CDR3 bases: TGTGCCAGCAGCTTGATTGGCCGGGACAGGGCCATCAATACGCAGTATTTT. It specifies CASSLIGRDRAINTQYF.

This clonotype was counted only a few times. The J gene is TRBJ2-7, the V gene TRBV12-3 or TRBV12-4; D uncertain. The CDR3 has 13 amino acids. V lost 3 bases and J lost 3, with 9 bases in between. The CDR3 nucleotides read TGTGCCAGCAGTTTTTACAGAGACTACGAGCAGTACTTC. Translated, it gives CASSFYRDYEQYF.

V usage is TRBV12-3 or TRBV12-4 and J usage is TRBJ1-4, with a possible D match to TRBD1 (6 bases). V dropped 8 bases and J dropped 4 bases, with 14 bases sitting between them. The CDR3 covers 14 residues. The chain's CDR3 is CASGLTGRNEKLFF. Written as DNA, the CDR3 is TGTGCCAGCGGGCTGACAGGACGTAATGAAAAACTGTTTTTT.

CDR3 bases: TGCGCCAGCAGCGAAGAGGGTATTTCACCCCTCCACTTT. Translation: CASSEEGISPLHF. The chain carries TRBV5-1 and TRBJ1-6, with D unresolved. This CDR3 comprises 13 residues. Trimming removed 4 bases at V and 9 bases at J, with 11 bases between. The V gene's germline CDR1 is SGHRS and CDR2 YFSETQ.

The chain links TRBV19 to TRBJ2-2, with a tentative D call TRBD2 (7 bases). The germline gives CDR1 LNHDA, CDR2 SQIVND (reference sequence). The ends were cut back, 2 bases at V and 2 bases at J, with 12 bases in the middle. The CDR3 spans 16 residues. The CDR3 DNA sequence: TGTGCCAGTAGTATACGGGGGGCGATAAACACCGGGGAGCTGTTTTTT. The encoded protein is CASSIRGAINTGELFF.

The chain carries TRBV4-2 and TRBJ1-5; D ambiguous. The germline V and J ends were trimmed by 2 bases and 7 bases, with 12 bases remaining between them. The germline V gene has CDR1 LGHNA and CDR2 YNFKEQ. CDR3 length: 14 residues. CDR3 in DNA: TGTGCCAGCAGCCAAAACCCGAAGGACCAGCCCCAGCATTTT. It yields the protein CASSQNPKDQPQHF.

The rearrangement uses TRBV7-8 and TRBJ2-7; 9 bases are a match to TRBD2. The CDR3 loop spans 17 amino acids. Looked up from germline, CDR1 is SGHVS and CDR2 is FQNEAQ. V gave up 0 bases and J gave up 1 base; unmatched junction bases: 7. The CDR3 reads CASSLAVAGDRSYEQYF. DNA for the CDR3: TGTGCCAGCAGCTTAGCGGTAGCGGGAGATAGATCCTACGAGCAGTACTTC.

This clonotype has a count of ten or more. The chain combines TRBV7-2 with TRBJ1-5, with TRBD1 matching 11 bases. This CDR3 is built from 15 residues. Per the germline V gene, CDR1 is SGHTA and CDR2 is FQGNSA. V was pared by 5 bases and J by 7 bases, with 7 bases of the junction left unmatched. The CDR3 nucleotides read TGTGCCAGCAGCCCGGACAGGGGGCGGGAGCAGCCCCAGCATTTT. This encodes CASSPDRGREQPQHF.

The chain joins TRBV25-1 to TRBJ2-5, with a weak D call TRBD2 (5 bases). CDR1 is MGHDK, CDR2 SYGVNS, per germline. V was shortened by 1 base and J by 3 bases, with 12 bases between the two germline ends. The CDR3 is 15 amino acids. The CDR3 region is CASSEFRGWEETQYF. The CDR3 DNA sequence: TGTGCCAGCAGTGAATTTCGGGGTTGGGAAGAGACCCAGTACTTC.

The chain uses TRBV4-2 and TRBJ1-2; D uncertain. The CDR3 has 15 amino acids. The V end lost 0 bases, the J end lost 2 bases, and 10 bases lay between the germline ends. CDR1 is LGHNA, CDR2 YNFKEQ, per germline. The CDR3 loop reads CASSQDDILNYGYTF. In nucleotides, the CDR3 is TGTGCCAGCAGCCAAGATGACATCCTAAACTATGGCTACACCTTC.

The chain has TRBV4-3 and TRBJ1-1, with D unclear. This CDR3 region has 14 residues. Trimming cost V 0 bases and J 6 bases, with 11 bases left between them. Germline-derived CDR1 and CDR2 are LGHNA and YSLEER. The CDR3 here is CASSQDTRVAEAFF. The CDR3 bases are TGCGCCAGCAGCCAAGATACCCGGGTTGCTGAAGCTTTCTTT.

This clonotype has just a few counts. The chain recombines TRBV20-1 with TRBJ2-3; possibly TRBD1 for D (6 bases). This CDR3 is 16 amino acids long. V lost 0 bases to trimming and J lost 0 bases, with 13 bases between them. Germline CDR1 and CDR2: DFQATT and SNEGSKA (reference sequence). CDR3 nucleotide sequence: TGCAGTGCTAGAGATTTCCGGGACACTAGCACAGATACGCAGTATTTT. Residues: CSARDFRDTSTDTQYF.

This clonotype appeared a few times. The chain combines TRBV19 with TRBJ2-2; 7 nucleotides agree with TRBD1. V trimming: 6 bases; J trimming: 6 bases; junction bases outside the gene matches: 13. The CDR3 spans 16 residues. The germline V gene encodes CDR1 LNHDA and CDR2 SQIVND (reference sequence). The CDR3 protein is CASSRGVTGSAGELFF. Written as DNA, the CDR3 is TGTGCCAGTAGCCGAGGTGTGACAGGGTCGGCCGGGGAGCTGTTTTTT.

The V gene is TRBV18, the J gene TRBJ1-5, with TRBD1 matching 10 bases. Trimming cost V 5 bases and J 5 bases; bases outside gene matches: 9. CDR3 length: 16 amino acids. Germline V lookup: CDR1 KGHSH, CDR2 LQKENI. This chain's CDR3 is CASSSGQGLMDQPQHF. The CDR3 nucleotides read TGTGCCAGCTCATCGGGACAGGGGCTGATGGATCAGCCCCAGCATTTT.

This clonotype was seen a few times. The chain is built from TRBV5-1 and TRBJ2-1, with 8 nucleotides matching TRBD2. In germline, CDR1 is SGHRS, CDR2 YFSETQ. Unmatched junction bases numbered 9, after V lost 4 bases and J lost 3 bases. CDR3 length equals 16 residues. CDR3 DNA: TGCGCCAGCAGCAGCCTCGGGGGGGGGTACTACAATGAGCAGTTCTTC. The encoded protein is CASSSLGGGYYNEQFF.